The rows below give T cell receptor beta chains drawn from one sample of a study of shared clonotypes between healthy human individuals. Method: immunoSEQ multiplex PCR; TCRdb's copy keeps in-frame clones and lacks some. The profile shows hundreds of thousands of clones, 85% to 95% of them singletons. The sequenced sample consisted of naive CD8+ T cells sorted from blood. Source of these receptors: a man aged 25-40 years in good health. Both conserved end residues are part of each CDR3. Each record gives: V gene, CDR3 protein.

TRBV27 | CASSSLRGQPQHF
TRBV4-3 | CASSQEIGRSRRGSYGYTF
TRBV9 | CASSVGGMNEQFF
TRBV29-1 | CSVEGLAGINEQFF
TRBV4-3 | CASSQDFVGYEQYF
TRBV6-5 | CAGGQGNHEQYF
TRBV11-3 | CASSWGTGITGELFF
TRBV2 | CASSEGLVYNEQFF
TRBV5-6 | CASRVFGGEQFF
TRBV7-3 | CASSLGQGNTEAFF
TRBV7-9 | CASSTRQGALRDTQYF
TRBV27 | CASSLLGSTDTQYF
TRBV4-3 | CASSQETGDYEQYF
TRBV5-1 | CASSPNRGYEQYF
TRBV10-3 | CATNTGGWDTEAFF
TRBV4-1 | CASSQDAYEQYF
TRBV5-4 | CASSFRTSGSGETQYF
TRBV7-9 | CASSSGTSGRSAGELFF
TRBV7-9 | CASSSGSEQYF
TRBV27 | CASSFFNGNYEQYF
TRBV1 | CTSSPREENEQFF
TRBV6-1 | CASSEPGQGAGTF
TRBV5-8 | CASSGRTGNEQFF
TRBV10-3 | CAISESNFGQGNGYTF
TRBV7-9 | CASSLGRQGVTGELFF
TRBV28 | CASSLRGLAEIYNEQFF
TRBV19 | CASSILIDRVDYANEKLFF
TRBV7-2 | CASSSPTKPNYEQYF
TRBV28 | CASSPRTGVWDEQFF
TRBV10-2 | CASSNGQDYTGELFF
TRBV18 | CASSPTEAGAYEQYF
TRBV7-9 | CASSPGGAGMNTEAFF
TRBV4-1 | CASSLVGGLPYNEQFF
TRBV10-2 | CASSQAGDIAKNIQYF
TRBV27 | CASSLSNLAGYNEQFF
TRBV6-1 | CASSEAWGESTGELFF
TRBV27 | CASSLGQGDEQYF
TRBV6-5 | CASSYSSGGSPYF
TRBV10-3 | CAINGPGKYSGNTIYF
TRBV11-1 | CASSSRTSGNTDTQYF
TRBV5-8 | CASSLVTWSFF
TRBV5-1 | CASSLGGNYEQYF
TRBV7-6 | CASSSAGGTYEQYF
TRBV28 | CASSLPPGTRLNQPQHF
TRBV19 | CASSIEGYNEQFF
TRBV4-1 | CASSQAVRGPEAFF